The present T cell receptor (beta chain) was sequenced within a study of siplizumab effects on memory and regulatory T cells. Whole-study findings and limits: Phenotypic classification as naive or memory proved unattainable for roughly 75-97% of proliferating CD4+ or CD8+ clones.

Comments on this clone: Its antigen is unidentified.

Assays were performed on 10^5 or so TCR templates per sample. Generated by immunoSEQ multiplex PCR, the TCRdb table keeps only in-frame clones and is missing some. The data contain 95,000 to 100,000 clones, about nine tenths of them seen just once; the ten biggest clones take up about 12%. Germline-derived CDR1 and CDR2 are KGHSH and LQKENI. The germline V and J ends were trimmed by 3 bases and 5 bases, with 17 bases remaining between them. The CDR3 has 16 amino acids. The sequencing input was non-Treg CD4+ T cells sorted from blood. The chain uses TRBV18 and TRBJ2-1; tentative D call: TRBD1 (6 bases). The receptor's source is a human donor in good health. In nucleotides, the CDR3 is TGTGCCAGCTCACCCTTCCCCCAGGGGCAACACAATGAGCAGTTCTTC. Encoded protein: CASSPFPQGQHNEQFF. The variable domain in full, with the rest retrieved from reference TRBV18 and TRBJ2-1, is NAGVMQNPRHLVRRRGQEARLRCSPMKGHSHVYWYRQLPEEGLKFMVYLQKENIIDESGMPKERFSAEFPKEGPSILRIQQVVRGDSAAYFCASSPFPQGQHNEQFFGPGTRLTVL.